The following is a T cell receptor beta chain sequence with its context. This CDR3 has 19 amino acids. CDR1 LNHNV and CDR2 YYDKDF come from the germline V gene (reference sequence). V was clipped by 0 bases and J by 2 bases, with 20 bases between them. The sample belongs to a study of blood T cell repertoires in COVID-19. In the study's own analysis: Cell counts per sample came from amplifying reference gene primers. Libraries were prepared by immunoSEQ multiplex PCR; TCRdb keeps only in-frame clonotypes and omits some of them. V and J calls and clone size are copied from that table; D and trimming were computed from the DNA. The sample records around 51,000 clones, about 86% being singletons.

Input material: peripheral blood. J is TRBJ2-1 and V is TRBV15; a weak D match, TRBD1 (6 bases). This sequence was found in a man older than 75 with active COVID-19. Written as DNA, the CDR3 is TGTGCCACCAGCAGAGATAGGGGGACCCAAAGGGAGACCTACAATGAGCAGTTCTTC. Protein product: CATSRDRGTQRETYNEQFF. The entire variable domain, with the rest obtained from reference TRBV15 and TRBJ2-1, is as follows: DAMVIQNPRYQVTQFGKPVTLSCSQTLNHNVMYWYQQKSSQAPKLLFHYYDKDFNNEADTPDNFQSRRPNTSFCFLDIRSPGLGDTAMYLCATSRDRGTQRETYNEQFFGPGTRLTVL.